This section outlines one T cell receptor (beta chain) sequence together with its context. Antigen unknown. The sample is drawn from a study of identical twins. Study outcomes and limitations: Models predicted too little out-of-frame TCR alpha sharing in monozygotic twins. The more abundant beta clonotypes in cord blood had fewer insertions, and memory repertoires did not show this. Researchers reported excess low generation probability among twin-shared out-of-frame alpha sequences.

Template switching added a universal primer binding site, and final cDNA carried unique molecular identifiers. MiXCR was run by TCRdb on the 5' RACE reads, yielding one entry per CDR3 protein. The sample yields under 900,000 distinct CDR3 sequences, roughly an eighth seen once. Germline-derived CDR1 and CDR2 are SGHRS and YFSETQ. The germline V and J ends were trimmed by 4 bases and 5 bases, with 13 bases remaining between them. This CDR3 comprises 13 residues. These same data were also listed under a study on yellow fever vaccine responses in identical twins.

The chain couples TRBV5-1 to TRBJ2-7, with D possibly TRBD1 on 6 matching bases. The TCR was taken from a young woman in good health. Sequencing input: PBMCs. CDR3 coding DNA: TGCGCCAGCAGCCCCTACACAGGGAACGAGCAGTACTTC. Amino acids: CASSPYTGNEQYF. Drawing the rest from reference TRBV5-1 and TRBJ2-7, the complete variable domain is KAGVTQTPRYLIKTRGQQVTLSCSPISGHRSVSWYQQTPGQGLQFLFEYFSETQRNKGNFPGRFSGRQFSNSRSEMNVSTLELGDSALYLCASSPYTGNEQYFGPGTRLTVT.